Following are 21 T cell receptor beta chains from one sample sequenced in a study of regulatory T cells in long-lasting Graves disease. Time point defined: persistent/refractory GD, antithyroid drugs over 5 years with positive TRAb. PBMC-extracted RNA yielded the TCR library. For TCR beta, libraries came from iRepertoire HTBI primers and Arm-PCR of CDR3 regions. TCRdb reprocessed the multiplex PCR reads via MiXCR and lists one record per CDR3 protein. The sample lists about 470,000 distinct CDR3 sequences; under 25% were seen once. The sequences come from peripheral blood mononuclear cells (PBMCs), collected when the disease was refractory, from a patient treated with antithyroid drugs. All receptors come from a female donor with Graves disease.

This clonotype turned up a few times. This chain uses TRBV30 with TRBJ1-5; D not resolved. Germline lookup yields CDR1 GTSNPN and CDR2 SVGIG (reference sequence). CDR3 length equals 14 residues. Trimming stripped 2 bases from V and 4 bases from J, with 12 bases between. Here the CDR3 reads CAWSMAGGNQPQHF. DNA for the CDR3: TGTGCCTGGAGTATGGCAGGAGGTAATCAGCCCCAGCATTTT.

The sample holds many counts of this clonotype. V is TRBV28 and J is TRBJ1-1; D unclear. V was shortened by 2 bases and J by 1 base, with 14 bases between the two germline ends. CDR1 and CDR2 from the germline V gene are MDHEN and SYDVKM. The CDR3 totals 16 residues. The CDR3, as DNA: TGTGCCAGCAGTTTAGGGCGAGCCATCTGGAACACTGAAGCTTTCTTT. This sequence encodes CASSLGRAIWNTEAFF.

This clonotype was counted only a few times. V is TRBV29-1 and J is TRBJ2-7; D call uncertain. The CDR3 totals 13 residues. Deletions cut 0 bases from V and 5 bases from J, with 11 bases between. Germline V gene data show CDR1 as SQVTM and CDR2 as ANQGSEA. For the CDR3, the DNA is TGCAGCGTTGAAGACACAACTCCCAACGAGCAGTACTTC. Its translation is CSVEDTTPNEQYF.

The chain recombines TRBV18 with TRBJ1-6; D may be TRBD1 (5 bases). Germline-derived CDR1 and CDR2 are KGHSH and LQKENI. Deletions cut 6 bases from V and 7 bases from J, with 19 bases between. The CDR3 contains 16 residues. Here the CDR3 reads CASSSTTGGSNSPLHF. CDR3 bases: TGTGCCAGCTCGTCGACTACGGGGGGTTCGAATTCACCCCTCCACTTT.

The chain is built from TRBV20-1 and TRBJ2-3; 9 nucleotides match TRBD2. In germline, CDR1 is DFQATT, CDR2 SNEGSKA (reference sequence). The CDR3 is 15 residues long. Germline trimming cut 2 bases from V and 0 bases from J; bases unmatched to any gene: 3. DNA of the CDR3: TGCAGTGCTAGAACGCTAGCGGGAAGCACAGATACGCAGTATTTT. This codes for CSARTLAGSTDTQYF.

This clonotype was picked up a small number of times. The chain uses TRBV10-2 and TRBJ2-7, with D possibly TRBD1 on 6 matching bases. Trimming took 6 bases from V and 12 from J, leaving 27 bases between them. Germline CDR1 and CDR2: WSHSY and SAAADI. The CDR3 contains 15 residues. Written as DNA, the CDR3 is TGCGCCAGCAGGGACCCATTGGGGGCTGGTCGGTTGTGGTACTTC. This encodes CASRDPLGAGRLWYF.

Comment on this clonotype: The junction shows a germline mismatch at one end, possibly a read error. The rearrangement uses TRBV19 and TRBJ2-2, with D maybe TRBD2 (5 bases). Looked up from germline, CDR1 is LNHDA and CDR2 is SQIVND (reference sequence). This CDR3 has 15 residues. The CDR3 coding sequence is TGTGCCAGTAGTATGGACGCATCGAACACCGGGGAGCTGTCTTTT. Its translation: CASSMDASNTGELSF.

This clonotype was seen ten or more times. The rearrangement joins TRBV5-4 to TRBJ2-5; 7 positions agree with TRBD1. Trimming took 4 bases from V and 1 from J; bases not matched to a gene: 4. CDR1 is SGHNT and CDR2 is YYREEE in the germline V gene (reference sequence). The CDR3 consists of 14 residues. DNA of the CDR3: TGTGCCAGCAGCCAAGGACAGGTCCAAGAGACCCAGTACTTC. Translating gives CASSQGQVQETQYF.

As to this clonotype: The junction departs from the called germline gene at one end, perhaps through a read error. The rearrangement links TRBV7-7 to TRBJ2-7; D may be TRBD1 (7 bases). This CDR3 region has 14 residues. The germline V gene encodes CDR1 SSHAT and CDR2 FNYEAQ (reference sequence). In nucleotides, the CDR3 is TGTGCTAGCAGCCCAGCAGGGGGGATCAACGAGCAGTACTTC. It translates to CASSPAGGINEQYF.

Only a few counts were recorded for this clonotype. The chain combines TRBV6-5 with TRBJ1-3; D is ambiguous. The CDR3 has 16 amino acids. Germline V gene lookup returns CDR1 MNHEY and CDR2 SVGAGI. Trimming pared 2 bases from V and 1 base from J, leaving 12 bases between. The CDR3 nucleotides are TGTGCCAGCAGTTACGGGATGAGTGGATCTGGAAACACCATATATTTT. Residues: CASSYGMSGSGNTIYF.

In its sample, this clonotype was seen many times. V is TRBV20-1 and J is TRBJ2-7; tentatively, D is TRBD1 (6 bases). The CDR3 extends over 14 amino acids. Germline CDR1 DFQATT, CDR2 SNEGSKA (reference sequence). V was trimmed by 4 bases and J by 0 bases, leaving 13 bases between them. The CDR3, as DNA: TGCAGTGCTATTGACAGGATTAACTCCTACGAGCAGTACTTC. It encodes CSAIDRINSYEQYF.

This clonotype occurred a few times. The gene calls are TRBV5-1 and TRBJ1-1; D perhaps matches TRBD1 (5 bases). Germline V lookup: CDR1 SGHRS, CDR2 YFSETQ. The CDR3 has 15 residues. V was shortened by 0 bases and J by 10 bases, with 19 bases between the two germline ends. This CDR3 reads CASSLEGSGTVGAFF. The CDR3 DNA is TGCGCCAGCAGCTTGGAGGGATCAGGGACGGTTGGAGCTTTCTTT.

The chain carries TRBV7-2 and TRBJ2-7; 8 bases fit TRBD2. This CDR3 has 15 residues. From germline, CDR1 is SGHTA and CDR2 FQGNSA. V shed 3 bases and J 3 bases; nucleotides not matched to a gene: 7. The CDR3 sequence: CASSLGAGVVYEQYF. CDR3 DNA: TGTGCCAGCAGCTTGGGAGCGGGAGTAGTCTACGAGCAGTACTTC.

There are a few counts of this clonotype. The chain employs TRBV9 and TRBJ2-7; D possibly corresponds to TRBD2 (5 bases). V lost 0 bases, J lost 7 bases, and 14 bases lay in between. The CDR3 is 14 amino acids. Germline loops: CDR1 SGDLS, CDR2 YYNGEE. CDR3: CASSVDGLRGEQYF. The CDR3 DNA follows: TGTGCCAGCAGCGTAGATGGCCTCCGGGGAGAGCAGTACTTC.

This clonotype has a handful of counts. The chain combines TRBV27 with TRBJ2-7; D might be TRBD1 (6 bases). This CDR3 has 14 amino acids. The V gene lost 6 bases and the J gene lost 0 bases, with 12 bases spanning the gap. Germline V gene lookup returns CDR1 MNHEY and CDR2 SMNVEV (reference sequence). The CDR3 sequence is CASRERTASYEQYF. The CDR3, as DNA: TGTGCCAGCAGAGAGAGGACAGCCTCCTACGAGCAGTACTTC.

The chain couples TRBV20-1 to TRBJ2-7; the D gene is possibly TRBD1 (6 bases). Trimming cost V 5 bases and J 7 bases, with 18 bases left between them. The germline gives CDR1 DFQATT, CDR2 SNEGSKA (reference sequence). CDR3 length: 13 amino acids. The CDR3 bases are TGCAGTGCTCCGGACCAGGGGCTTCGGGAGCAGTACTTC. Amino acids: CSAPDQGLREQYF.

This clonotype was detected many times. The rearrangement links TRBV11-3 to TRBJ2-1; 14 nucleotides line up with TRBD2. The germline CDR1 and CDR2 sequences are SGHNT and YENEEA. This CDR3 region has 15 residues. V shed 8 bases and J 7 bases; nucleotides not matched to a gene: 7. This CDR3 reads CASWNGTSGRNEQFF. The CDR3 DNA reads as TGTGCCAGCTGGAACGGGACTAGCGGGAGAAATGAGCAGTTCTTC.

The sample holds many counts of this clonotype. The chain is built from TRBV13 and TRBJ2-5; 9 nucleotides align to TRBD1. Germline V gene sequence: CDR1 PRHDT, CDR2 FYEKMQ (reference sequence). The CDR3 runs 16 residues. The V segment lost 5 bases and the J segment 2 bases; nucleotides outside the gene matches: 9. The CDR3 DNA is TGTGCCAGCAGCCTCCGGGACAGGGAGACTCAAGAGACCCAGTACTTC. Translated: CASSLRDRETQETQYF.

This clonotype was seen many times. The rearrangement joins TRBV12-3 or TRBV12-4 to TRBJ1-1; the D gene is possibly TRBD1 (5 bases). The CDR3 totals 14 residues. V was trimmed by 7 bases and J by 6 bases, leaving 18 bases between them. The CDR3 loop reads CASKLNGGGAEAFF. CDR3 coding DNA: TGTGCCAGCAAACTAAACGGGGGGGGAGCTGAAGCTTTCTTT.

The chain is built from TRBV2 and TRBJ1-2; TRBD1 matches at 10 bases. V shed 6 bases and J 3 bases; nucleotides not matched to a gene: 7. CDR1 and CDR2 (germline): SNHLY, FYNNEI. The CDR3 spans 15 residues. The CDR3 DNA reads TGTGCCAGCAGCCGGGACAGGGGACGGGACTATGGCTACACCTTC. Amino acids: CASSRDRGRDYGYTF.

In this sample, this clonotype turned up a few times. V usage is TRBV2 and J usage is TRBJ2-7, with D unresolved. Trimming removed 11 bases from V and 4 bases from J, with 18 bases in between. This CDR3 has 13 amino acids. Germline V lookup: CDR1 SNHLY, CDR2 FYNNEI. CDR3 loop: CAAHGSGRYEQYF. Here the CDR3 DNA reads TGTGCCGCTCATGGGTCGGGCCGATACGAGCAGTACTTC.